This T cell receptor beta chain came from a study of OX40 agonist ivuxolimab in advanced cancers. At the level of the study: Patients were treated with ivuxolimab, an agonistic anti-OX40 (CD134) antibody. Those enrolled were approximately 87% male, with a mean age of around 55 years and ages from 23 to 79. Two patients with cutaneous melanoma and one with hepatocellular carcinoma, three in total, showed partial responses. Regarding the study as a whole: Average numbers of expanded clones were greater in CD8+ T cells than in CD4+.

To note about this clone: The antigen is not known.

Repertoires were generated with immunoSEQ multiplex PCR, while TCRdb's copy carries only in-frame clones and drops some. The sample consists of about 100,000 clones, approximately 90% of them appearing once. Between the trimmed V and J ends, which lost 5 bases and 7 bases, there was a span of 9 bases. This CDR3 is built from 12 residues. Germline CDR1 MNHNS, CDR2 SASEGT. This TCR derives from an adult with an advanced solid tumor such as melanoma, head and neck, liver or kidney cancer. The V and J genes are TRBV6-1 and TRBJ1-5; no reliable D call. Sample: CD4+ or CD8+ T cells sorted from blood, taken in a trial of the OX40 agonist ivuxolimab. For the CDR3, the DNA is TGTGCCAGCAGTCAGCCGGGGCAGCCCCAGCATTTT. Translation gives CASSQPGQPQHF.